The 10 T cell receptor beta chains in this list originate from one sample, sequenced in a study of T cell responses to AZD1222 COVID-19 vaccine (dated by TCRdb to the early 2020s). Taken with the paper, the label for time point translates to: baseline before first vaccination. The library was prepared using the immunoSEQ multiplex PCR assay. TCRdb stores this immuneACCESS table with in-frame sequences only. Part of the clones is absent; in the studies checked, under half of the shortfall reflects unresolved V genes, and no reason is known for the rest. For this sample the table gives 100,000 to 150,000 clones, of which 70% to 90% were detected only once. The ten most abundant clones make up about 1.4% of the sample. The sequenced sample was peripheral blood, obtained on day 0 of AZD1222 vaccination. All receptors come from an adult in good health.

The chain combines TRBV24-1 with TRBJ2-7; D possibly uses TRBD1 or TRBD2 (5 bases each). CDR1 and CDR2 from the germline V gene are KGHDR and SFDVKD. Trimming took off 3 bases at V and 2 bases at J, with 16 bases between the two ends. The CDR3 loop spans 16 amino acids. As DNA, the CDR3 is TGTGCCACCAGTGATAAGGGGCCGCTGGGACCCTACGAGCAGTACTTC. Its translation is CATSDKGPLGPYEQYF.

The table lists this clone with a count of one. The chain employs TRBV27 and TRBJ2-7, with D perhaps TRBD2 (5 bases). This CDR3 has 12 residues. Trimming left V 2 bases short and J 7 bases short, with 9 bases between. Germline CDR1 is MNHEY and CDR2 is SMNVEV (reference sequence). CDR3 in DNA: TGTGCCAGCAGTTTAAGGTCGGGGGAGCAGTACTTC. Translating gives CASSLRSGEQYF.

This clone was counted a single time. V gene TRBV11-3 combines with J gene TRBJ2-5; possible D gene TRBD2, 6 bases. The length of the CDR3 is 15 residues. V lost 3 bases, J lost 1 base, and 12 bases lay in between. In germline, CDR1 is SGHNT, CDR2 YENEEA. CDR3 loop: CASSLGGAAQETQYF. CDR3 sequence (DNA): TGTGCCAGCAGCTTGGGCGGGGCAGCCCAAGAGACCCAGTACTTC.

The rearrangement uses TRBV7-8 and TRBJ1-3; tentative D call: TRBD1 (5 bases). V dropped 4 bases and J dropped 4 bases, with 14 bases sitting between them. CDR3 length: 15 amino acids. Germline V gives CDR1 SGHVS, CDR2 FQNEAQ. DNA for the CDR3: TGTGCCAGCAGCTCAGGGAGAGGTGGGGGAAACACCATATATTTT. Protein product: CASSSGRGGGNTIYF.

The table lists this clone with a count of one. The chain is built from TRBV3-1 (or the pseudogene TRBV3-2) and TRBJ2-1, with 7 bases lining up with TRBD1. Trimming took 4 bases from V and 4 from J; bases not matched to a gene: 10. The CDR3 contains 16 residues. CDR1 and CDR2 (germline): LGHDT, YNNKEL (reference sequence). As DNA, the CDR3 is TGTGCCAGCAGCCCGTCGGGAAGACAGGGATACAATGAGCAGTTCTTC. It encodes CASSPSGRQGYNEQFF.

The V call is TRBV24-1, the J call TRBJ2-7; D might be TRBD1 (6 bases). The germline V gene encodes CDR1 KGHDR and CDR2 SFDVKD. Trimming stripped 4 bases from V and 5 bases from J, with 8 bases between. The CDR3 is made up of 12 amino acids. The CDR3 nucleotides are TGTGCCACCAGTGACAGGGGACACGAGCAGTACTTC. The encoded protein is CATSDRGHEQYF.

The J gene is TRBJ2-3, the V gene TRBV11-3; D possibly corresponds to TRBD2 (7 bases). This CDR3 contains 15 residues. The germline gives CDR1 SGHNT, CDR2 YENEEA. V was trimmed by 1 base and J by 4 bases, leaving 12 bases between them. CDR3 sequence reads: CASSLGGGGPDTQYF. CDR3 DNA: TGTGCCAGCAGCTTAGGGGGGGGCGGACCAGATACGCAGTATTTT.

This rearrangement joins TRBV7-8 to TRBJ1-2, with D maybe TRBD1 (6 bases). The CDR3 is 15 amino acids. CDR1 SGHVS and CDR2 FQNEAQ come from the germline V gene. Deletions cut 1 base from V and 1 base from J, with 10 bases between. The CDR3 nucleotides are TGTGCCAGCAGCTTAGAGGACAGTGATAACTATGGCTACACCTTC. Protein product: CASSLEDSDNYGYTF.

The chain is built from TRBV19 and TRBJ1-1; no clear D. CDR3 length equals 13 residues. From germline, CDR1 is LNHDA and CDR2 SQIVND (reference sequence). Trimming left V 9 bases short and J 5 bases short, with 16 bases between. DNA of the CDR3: TGTGCCAGCCAAAGGGTCGTCGGGACTGAAGCTTTCTTT. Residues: CASQRVVGTEAFF.

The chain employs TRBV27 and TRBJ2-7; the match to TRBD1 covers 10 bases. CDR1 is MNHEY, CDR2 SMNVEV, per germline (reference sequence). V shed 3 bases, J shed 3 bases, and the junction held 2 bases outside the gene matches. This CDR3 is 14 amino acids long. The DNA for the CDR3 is TGTGCCAGCAGTTTGGGACAGGGGCTCTACGAGCAGTACTTC. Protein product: CASSLGQGLYEQYF.